This entry describes one T cell receptor beta chain. What it binds is not known. The sample is drawn from a study of T cell responses to AZD1222 COVID-19 vaccine. Whole-study findings and limits: Researchers report vaccine-associated CD4 TCRs spanning spike, with dominance at 160-218 and 743-854.

The analysis combined second doses at about 4 or about 12 weeks. Assay: immunoSEQ multiplex PCR; the TCRdb copy retains only in-frame clones and omits some. The repertoire holds about 94,000 clones, with roughly 88% as singletons. Germline V CDR1 and CDR2: SNHLY, FYNNEI. The CDR3 contains 15 residues. V was clipped by 7 bases and J by 2 bases, with 17 bases between them. The J gene is TRBJ1-2, the V gene TRBV2; perhaps TRBD1 as D (6 bases). Sequenced here: peripheral blood, sampled 28 days after the second AZD1222 dose. The sequence derives from an adult who received the AZD1222 COVID-19 vaccine. CDR3 bases: TGTGCCAGCACCGAACTTTATCAGGGGAACTATGGCTACACCTTC. This gives the protein CASTELYQGNYGYTF.